These T cell receptor beta chains were read from a single sample in a study of blood T cell repertoires in COVID-19. Measured with immunoSEQ multiplex PCR; TCRdb has only the in-frame clones, and not every one. The sample contains around 190,000 clones, roughly 82% of which appear only once. Sample: peripheral blood. The receptors originated from a human donor in a cohort sampled during active COVID-19. CDR3s include the opening cysteine and the closing phenylalanine or tryptophan. D genes are given only for firm matches. Clone size, where shown, is once, few, many, or a class for clones that have expanded.

CDR3aa,CDR3nt,abundance,v_gene,j_gene,d_gene
CATSRDKSLAGYTF,TGTGCCACCAGCAGAGATAAGTCCCTCGCGGGCTACACCTTC,NA,TRBV15,TRBJ1-2,NA
CASSSGSRVAGYTF,TGCGCCAGCAGCTCGGGGTCACGAGTTGCTGGCTACACCTTC,once,TRBV5-1,TRBJ1-2,NA
CASSPLPGLAGEFYEQYF,TGTGCCAGCTCACCTCTTCCGGGACTAGCGGGAGAGTTCTACGAGCAGTACTTC,NA,TRBV18,TRBJ2-7,TRBD2
CASSFRGIVAVAQHF,TGTGCCAGCAGTTTCCGGGGAATTGTTGCGGTAGCCCAGCATTTT,NA,TRBV6-2/TRBV6-3,TRBJ1-5,NA
CASSLTSGSYNEQFF,TGTGCCAGCAGCCTGACTAGCGGTTCCTACAATGAGCAGTTCTTC,NA,TRBV5-4,TRBJ2-1,TRBD2
CASSQDRALAGELFF,TGTGCCAGCAGCCAGGACAGGGCACTCGCCGGGGAGCTGTTTTTT,NA,TRBV5-4,TRBJ2-2,TRBD1
CASSEAVSGGTDTQYF,TGTGCCAGCAGTGAAGCTGTCTCGGGGGGCACAGATACGCAGTATTTT,NA,TRBV2,TRBJ2-3,NA
CASSRLAGGTYEQYF,TGTGCCAGCAGTAGACTAGCGGGAGGGACCTACGAGCAGTACTTC,NA,TRBV28,TRBJ2-7,TRBD2
CASSIGGTQETQYF,TGCGCCAGCAGCATAGGGGGAACCCAAGAGACCCAGTACTTC,once,TRBV5-1,TRBJ2-5,NA
CASSFSGGENSPLHF,TGTGCCAGCAGCTTTAGTGGAGGGGAGAATTCACCCCTCCACTTT,NA,TRBV9,TRBJ1-6,NA
CASSDMGRSTEAFF,TGTGCCAGCAGTGACATGGGGCGCAGCACTGAAGCTTTCTTT,few,TRBV25-1,TRBJ1-1,NA
CASSLPPGREGGSNQPQHF,TGTGCCAGCAGTTTACCCCCGGGAAGGGAGGGGGGTAGCAATCAGCCCCAGCATTTT,few,TRBV28,TRBJ1-5,NA
CASSIVQGDTQYF,TGTGCCAGCAGTATAGTGCAGGGAGATACGCAGTATTTT,NA,TRBV28,TRBJ2-3,NA
CAWSVGAPQTAFF,TGTGCCTGGAGTGTAGGGGCACCCCAGACGGCTTTCTTT,few,TRBV30,TRBJ1-1,NA
CATSDFPRRDGGELFF,TGTGCCACCAGTGATTTCCCAAGGCGGGATGGCGGGGAGCTGTTTTTT,NA,TRBV24-1,TRBJ2-2,NA
CASSTYLVNTDTQYF,TGTGCCAGTAGCACATATCTGGTGAACACAGATACGCAGTATTTT,NA,TRBV19,TRBJ2-3,NA
CASSWRVNYEQYF,TGTGCCAGCAGCTGGAGGGTAAACTACGAGCAGTACTTC,NA,TRBV12-3/TRBV12-4,TRBJ2-7,NA
CASSLAPRGDNTEAFF,TGCGCCAGCAGCTTGGCCCCCCGGGGGGACAACACTGAAGCTTTCTTT,NA,TRBV5-1,TRBJ1-1,NA
CASSQRALAGDHEQFF,TGTGCCAGCAGCCAAAGGGCACTAGCGGGAGACCATGAGCAGTTCTTC,NA,TRBV4-2,TRBJ2-1,TRBD2
CASSQLLGLAGAYNEQFF,TGTGCCAGCAGCCAACTATTGGGACTAGCGGGCGCCTACAATGAGCAGTTCTTC,NA,TRBV3-1/TRBV3-2,TRBJ2-1,TRBD2
CASSLMRWEQYF,TGTGCCAGCAGTTTGATGAGGTGGGAGCAGTACTTC,NA,TRBV12-3/TRBV12-4,TRBJ2-7,NA
CSASHGTGFDEQYF,TGCAGTGCAAGTCACGGGACAGGGTTCGACGAGCAGTACTTC,once,TRBV20-1,TRBJ2-7,TRBD1
CATSEGLSYEQYF,TGTGCCACCAGCGAGGGCCTTAGTTACGAGCAGTACTTC,NA,TRBV15,TRBJ2-7,NA
CASSATYSGNTIYF,TGTGCCAGCAGCGCGACATACTCTGGAAACACCATATATTTT,NA,TRBV14,TRBJ1-3,NA
CASSPGTTGELFF,TGTGCCAGCAGCCCGGGGACAACCGGGGAGCTGTTTTTT,once,TRBV5-6,TRBJ2-2,NA
CASTSQYEHEQYF,TGTGCCAGCACCTCGCAATATGAGCACGAGCAGTACTTC,NA,TRBV11-2,TRBJ2-7,NA
CASNPGTSADEQFF,TGTGCCAGTAACCCCGGGACTAGCGCAGATGAGCAGTTCTTC,NA,TRBV19,TRBJ2-1,TRBD2
CASSVSDASSYEQYF,TGTGCCAGCAGTGTCAGCGATGCCAGCTCCTACGAGCAGTACTTC,NA,TRBV27,TRBJ2-7,NA
CASSQLGSFGGEKLFF,TGTGCCAGCAGCCAACTGGGATCCTTCGGGGGTGAAAAACTGTTTTTT,NA,TRBV14,TRBJ1-4,NA
CSVLRDRGYEQYF,TGCAGCGTTCTCCGGGACAGGGGTTACGAGCAGTACTTC,NA,TRBV29-1,TRBJ2-7,TRBD1
CASSMGNYGGGMDEQYF,TGTGCCAGTAGTATGGGGAACTACGGGGGAGGAATGGACGAGCAGTACTTC,NA,TRBV19,TRBJ2-7,NA
CASSLSRELYQETQYF,TGTGCCAGCAGTTTATCGCGGGAGTTGTACCAAGAGACCCAGTACTTC,NA,TRBV27,TRBJ2-5,TRBD2
CATRETGHTDTQYF,TGTGCCACCAGGGAGACAGGACACACAGATACGCAGTATTTT,NA,TRBV24-1,TRBJ2-3,NA
CASSMLAGSFYEQYF,TGTGCCAGTAGTATGCTAGCGGGATCCTTCTACGAGCAGTACTTC,NA,TRBV19,TRBJ2-7,TRBD2
CASSLDLWTGNGYTF,TGCGCCAGCAGCTTGGATTTGTGGACAGGGAATGGCTACACCTTC,NA,TRBV5-1,TRBJ1-2,TRBD1
CASSLTGRDTQYF,TGTGCCAGCAGCTTGACAGGGCGGGATACGCAGTATTTT,NA,TRBV11-3,TRBJ2-3,TRBD1
CASRPRQGNTEAFF,TGTGCCAGCAGACCTAGACAGGGTAACACTGAAGCTTTCTTT,NA,TRBV3-1/TRBV3-2,TRBJ1-1,TRBD1
CASTDRIYGYTF,TGTGCCAGCACAGACAGGATCTATGGCTACACCTTC,NA,TRBV28,TRBJ1-2,NA
CASSEILALQTSTDTQYF,TGTGCCAGTTCCGAGATCCTAGCCCTTCAAACTAGCACAGATACGCAGTATTTT,NA,TRBV5-8,TRBJ2-3,NA
CASSLGRGLAGGAQETQYF,TGTGCCAGCAGCTTAGGGAGGGGACTAGCGGGAGGGGCCCAAGAGACCCAGTACTTC,once,TRBV7-6,TRBJ2-5,TRBD2
CASSLGRSSNEQFF,TGTGCCAGCAGCTTGGGGCGAAGCAGCAATGAGCAGTTCTTC,NA,TRBV11-3,TRBJ2-1,NA
CATSRDISRSNQPQHF,TGTGCCACCAGCAGAGATATTTCGAGGAGCAATCAGCCCCAGCATTTT,once,TRBV15,TRBJ1-5,NA
CASSYTQGLAGHNEQFF,TGTGCCAGCAGTTACACCCAGGGACTAGCGGGCCACAATGAGCAGTTCTTC,NA,TRBV28,TRBJ2-1,TRBD2
CAMERGNEQFF,TGTGCCATGGAGCGCGGCAATGAGCAGTTCTTC,NA,TRBV7-9,TRBJ2-1,NA
CASSSDRELFSGANVLTF,TGTGCCAGCAGCTCCGACAGGGAACTATTCTCTGGGGCCAACGTCCTGACTTTC,NA,TRBV7-9,TRBJ2-6,TRBD1
CASSTGLAGGSFSYNEQFF,TGCGCCAGCAGCACCGGACTAGCGGGAGGAAGTTTCTCCTACAATGAGCAGTTCTTC,once,TRBV5-1,TRBJ2-1,TRBD2
CASSHIPGQGWSEQYF,TGTGCCAGCAGTCACATTCCGGGACAGGGGTGGTCCGAGCAGTACTTC,NA,TRBV27,TRBJ2-7,TRBD1
CASREVTEAFF,TGTGCCAGCAGAGAGGTCACTGAAGCTTTCTTT,NA,TRBV6-6,TRBJ1-1,NA
CASSHLRRGQPYEQYF,TGTGCCAGCAGTCACCTACGCAGGGGGCAGCCCTACGAGCAGTACTTC,NA,TRBV28,TRBJ2-7,TRBD1
CASSSGLAGASRQFF,TGTGCCAGCAGCTCTGGACTAGCGGGAGCCTCGCGGCAGTTCTTC,NA,TRBV7-2,TRBJ2-1,TRBD2
CASSSNRGLVYTDTQYF,TGTGCCAGCAGCTCGAACAGGGGGCTGGTTTACACAGATACGCAGTATTTT,once,TRBV5-6,TRBJ2-3,TRBD1
CASRGSVTDTQYF,TGTGCCTCCCGTGGCAGCGTCACAGATACGCAGTATTTT,NA,TRBV12-3/TRBV12-4,TRBJ2-3,NA